The 30 T cell receptor beta chains below come from one sample, sequenced in a study of blood T cell repertoires in COVID-19. Profiled with immunoSEQ multiplex PCR; TCRdb holds only in-frame clones, not every one. The data contain under 250,000 clones, approximately 77% of them singletons. Sequenced material: peripheral blood. All receptors derive from a woman older than 75 with acute or convalescent COVID-19.

The CDR3 DNA reads TGTGCCAGCAGTGAAGGGGGCGGCGGTGGCTCTGGAAACACCATATATTTT. It specifies CASSEGGGGGSGNTIYF. The chain links TRBV6-1 to TRBJ1-3; tentatively, D is TRBD1 (5 bases). V lost 1 base and J lost 0, with 13 bases in between. Germline lookup yields CDR1 MNHNS and CDR2 SASEGT. The CDR3 loop spans 17 amino acids.

The rearrangement uses TRBV10-3 and TRBJ2-6, with D possibly TRBD1 on 6 matching bases. The CDR3 is 14 residues long. Germline V gene sequence: CDR1 ENHRY, CDR2 SYGVKD. The V end was cut by 10 bases, the J end by 0 bases, with 10 bases between. The CDR3 loop is CATSQGSGANVLTF. As DNA, the CDR3 is TGTGCCACCTCACAGGGCTCTGGGGCCAACGTCCTGACTTTC.

The chain uses TRBV7-6 and TRBJ2-1; maybe TRBD2 (5 bases). Germline V gene lookup returns CDR1 SGHVS and CDR2 FNYEAQ. This CDR3 comprises 15 residues. V lost 2 bases and J lost 4, with 12 bases in between. The CDR3 loop is CASSLNPSRYNEQFF. The CDR3 region has the DNA TGTGCCAGCAGCTTAAACCCTAGCAGGTACAATGAGCAGTTCTTC. The full variable domain, with the rest looked up from reference TRBV7-6 and TRBJ2-1, is GAGVSQSPRYKVTKRGQDVALRCDPISGHVSLYWYRQALGQGPEFLTYFNYEAQQDKSGLPNDRFSAERPEGSISTLTIQRTEQRDSAMYRCASSLNPSRYNEQFFGPGTRLTVL.

The rearrangement joins TRBV5-1 to TRBJ2-4, with 8 bases aligning to TRBD1. With 2 bases clipped from V and 9 bases from J, the junction kept 4 bases outside the gene matches. CDR3 length equals 13 residues. CDR1 and CDR2 (germline): SGHRS, YFSETQ. CDR3 bases: TGCGCCAGCAGCTTAGAGGACAGGGCCATTCAGTACTTC. This encodes CASSLEDRAIQYF.

The chain combines TRBV7-3 with TRBJ1-3, with D tentatively TRBD1 (5 bases). In germline, CDR1 is SGHTA, CDR2 FQGTGA. The CDR3 is 15 residues long. Trimming took 1 base from V and 4 from J, leaving 11 bases between them. CDR3: CASSLSGQKGNTIYF. CDR3 sequence (DNA): TGTGCCAGCAGCTTAAGCGGACAAAAAGGAAACACCATATATTTT.

This clone was seen a handful of times. The chain recombines TRBV29-1 with TRBJ1-1, with 7 bases aligning to TRBD1. CDR1 is SQVTM, CDR2 ANQGSEA, per germline. V lost 5 bases, J lost 3 bases, and 6 bases stayed unmatched. The CDR3 length is 13 residues. The CDR3 DNA reads TGCAGCGTTAGAGGACAGGCAGACACTGAAGCTTTCTTT. Encoded protein: CSVRGQADTEAFF.

The V and J genes are TRBV28 and TRBJ1-1; maybe TRBD1 (6 bases). The CDR3 sequence is 16 residues long. Trimming left V 1 base short and J 1 base short, with 13 bases between. CDR1 MDHEN and CDR2 SYDVKM come from the germline V gene. CDR3 region: CASSLLGSGANTEAFF. CDR3 nucleotide sequence: TGTGCCAGCAGTTTATTGGGGTCAGGGGCGAACACTGAAGCTTTCTTT.

The rearrangement uses TRBV5-1 and TRBJ1-2; TRBD1 agrees at 7 bases. Germline loops: CDR1 SGHRS, CDR2 YFSETQ. Trimming at V came to 3 bases and at J to 10 bases, leaving 6 bases not matched to a gene. This CDR3 region has 12 residues. The CDR3 protein is CASSWDSQFYTF. CDR3 sequence (DNA): TGCGCCAGCAGCTGGGACAGTCAATTCTACACCTTC. The full variable domain, completed using reference TRBV5-1 and TRBJ1-2, is KAGVTQTPRYLIKTRGQQVTLSCSPISGHRSVSWYQQTPGQGLQFLFEYFSETQRNKGNFPGRFSGRQFSNSRSEMNVSTLELGDSALYLCASSWDSQFYTFGSGTRLTVV.

V gene TRBV6-5 combines with J gene TRBJ1-2; unclear D gene. V was clipped by 7 bases and J by 2 bases, with 8 bases between them. This CDR3 has 12 residues. Germline loops: CDR1 MNHEY, CDR2 SVGAGI. CDR3 region: CASIHVNYGYTF. The DNA of the CDR3 is TGTGCCAGCATCCATGTGAACTATGGCTACACCTTC.

The chain uses TRBV2 and TRBJ2-2, with 11 bases that match TRBD2. The V segment lost 7 bases and the J segment 5 bases; nucleotides outside the gene matches: 9. Germline V lookup: CDR1 SNHLY, CDR2 FYNNEI. The CDR3 is 16 residues long. The DNA of the CDR3 is TGTGCCAGCACCCTTAGCGGGGGGGGCCTTACCGGGGAGCTGTTTTTT. It yields the protein CASTLSGGGLTGELFF.

The chain carries TRBV30 and TRBJ1-1; TRBD1 is a possible D gene (5 bases). Trimming left V 0 bases short and J 0 bases short, with 11 bases between. The CDR3 totals 15 residues. Germline CDR1 GTSNPN, CDR2 SVGIG (reference sequence). The CDR3 DNA is TGTGCCTGGAGTGTACTAAGGGGCTTGAACACTGAAGCTTTCTTT. Translating gives CAWSVLRGLNTEAFF. Looking up the rest from reference TRBV30 and TRBJ1-1 gives the full variable domain: SQTIHQWPATLVQPVGSPLSLECTVEGTSNPNLYWYRQAAGRGLQLLFYSVGIGQISSEVPQNLSASRPQDRQFILSSKKLLLSDSGFYLCAWSVLRGLNTEAFFGQGTRLTVV.

V gene TRBV7-2 combines with J gene TRBJ1-6; weak D call: TRBD1 (5 bases). The V gene's germline CDR1 is SGHTA and CDR2 FQGNSA. With 2 bases removed from V and 7 bases from J, the gap between germline ends came to 12 bases. This CDR3 is built from 15 residues. The chain's CDR3 is CASSLIGQGNSPLHF. The CDR3 coding sequence is TGTGCCAGCAGCTTAATTGGTCAGGGAAATTCACCCCTCCACTTT.

The chain joins TRBV12-3 or TRBV12-4 to TRBJ2-7, with D perhaps matching TRBD1 (7 bases). The CDR3 extends over 13 amino acids. The germline V and J ends were trimmed by 6 bases and 5 bases, with 14 bases remaining between them. CDR3 bases: TGTGCCAGCAGGACGACAGGGAGGAACGAGCAGTACTTC. It is translated as CASRTTGRNEQYF.

The rearrangement uses TRBV3-1 (or the pseudogene TRBV3-2) and TRBJ1-5; D is uncertain. The CDR3 spans 12 residues. In germline, CDR1 is LGHDT, CDR2 YNNKEL (reference sequence). V gave up 1 base and J gave up 6 bases, with 4 bases separating them. As DNA, the CDR3 is TGTGCCAGCAGCCAAGGCGGTCAGCCCCAGCATTTT. It specifies CASSQGGQPQHF.

The gene calls are TRBV9 and TRBJ1-4; tentative D call: TRBD1 (5 bases). Trimming stripped 0 bases from V and 8 bases from J, with 14 bases between. The CDR3 is 15 residues long. Germline values: CDR1 SGDLS, CDR2 YYNGEE. The CDR3, as DNA: TGTGCCAGCAGCGTAGGGACCAGGGTAGAGGAAAAACTGTTTTTT. The encoded protein is CASSVGTRVEEKLFF. Full variable domain (remainder filled in from reference TRBV9 and TRBJ1-4): DSGVTQTPKHLITATGQRVTLRCSPRSGDLSVYWYQQSLDQGLQFLIQYYNGEERAKGNILERFSAQQFPDLHSELNLSSLELGDSALYFCASSVGTRVEEKLFFGSGTQLSVL.

This rearrangement joins TRBV12-3 or TRBV12-4 to TRBJ2-7; no reliable D call. The V end lost 3 bases, the J end lost 3 bases, and 9 bases lay between the germline ends. This CDR3 is built from 13 residues. The CDR3 DNA reads as TGTGCCAGCAGTTTGAGGCAAAACTACGAGCAGTACTTC. Encoded protein: CASSLRQNYEQYF.

The chain couples TRBV7-6 to TRBJ1-1, with TRBD1 as a possible D gene (5 bases). The germline gives CDR1 SGHVS, CDR2 FNYEAQ. V dropped 5 bases and J dropped 8 bases, with 24 bases sitting between them. This CDR3 comprises 16 residues. CDR3 loop: CASSTLRDAGPKEAFF. For the CDR3, the DNA is TGTGCCAGCAGCACTTTACGGGACGCGGGGCCCAAAGAAGCTTTCTTT.

This clone was seen a handful of times. This chain links TRBV2 with TRBJ1-1; tentatively, D is TRBD1 (5 bases). Germline lookup yields CDR1 SNHLY and CDR2 FYNNEI. The CDR3 sequence is 13 residues long. Trimming took off 6 bases at V and 4 bases at J, with 12 bases between the two ends. CDR3 region: CASRDRTFTEAFF. CDR3 coding DNA: TGTGCCAGCAGGGATCGGACATTCACTGAAGCTTTCTTT.

CDR3 DNA: TGTGCCAGCAGCTATAGACTAGCGGGGGAGACCCAGTACTTC. This gives the protein CASSYRLAGETQYF. This chain uses TRBV7-9 with TRBJ2-5; 11 bases agree with TRBD2. Germline trimming cut 4 bases from V and 5 bases from J; bases unmatched to any gene: 3. The CDR3 loop spans 14 amino acids. From germline, CDR1 is SEHNR and CDR2 FQNEAQ (reference sequence).

The chain employs TRBV4-1 and TRBJ1-6; D is perhaps TRBD1 (6 bases). This CDR3 has 16 residues. V shed 5 bases and J shed 9 bases, with 20 bases lying between them. CDR1 is MGHRA and CDR2 is YSYEKL in the germline V gene. This CDR3 reads CASSVTPSGDLSPLHF. The CDR3, as DNA: TGCGCCAGCAGCGTTACTCCCTCAGGGGATCTTTCACCCCTCCACTTT.

The chain joins TRBV7-9 to TRBJ1-4, with no clear D. Germline CDR1 is SEHNR and CDR2 is FQNEAQ (reference sequence). Trimming removed 1 base at V and 8 bases at J, with 11 bases between. CDR3 length: 14 amino acids. This chain's CDR3 is CASSLGSGLEKLFF. In DNA form, the CDR3 reads TGTGCCAGCAGCTTAGGATCGGGTTTAGAAAAACTGTTTTTT. Full variable domain (remainder filled in from reference TRBV7-9 and TRBJ1-4): DTGVSQNPRHKITKRGQNVTFRCDPISEHNRLYWYRQTLGQGPEFLTYFQNEAQLEKSRLLSDRFSAERPKGSFSTLEIQRTEQGDSAMYLCASSLGSGLEKLFFGSGTQLSVL.

The chain employs TRBV5-1 and TRBJ2-5, with 7 bases lining up with TRBD1. The CDR3 runs to 13 residues. The junction had 4 bases not matched to a gene; V was cut back by 3 bases and J by 5 bases. CDR1 and CDR2 (germline): SGHRS, YFSETQ. The CDR3, as DNA: TGCGCCAGCAGCTCACAGGGGATCGAGACCCAGTACTTC. Amino acid sequence: CASSSQGIETQYF.

Comment on this clone: Other nucleotide sequences from this sample produce the same CDR3. The chain uses TRBV7-2 and TRBJ1-3, with D possibly matching TRBD1 (6 bases). Trimming stripped 1 base from V and 0 bases from J, with 7 bases between. Germline V gene lookup returns CDR1 SGHTA and CDR2 FQGNSA. This CDR3 has 15 residues. CDR3 loop: CASSLGRGSGNTIYF. The CDR3 DNA is TGTGCCAGCAGCTTAGGCAGGGGCTCTGGAAACACCATATATTTT.

CDR3 sequence (DNA): TGTGCCAGCTCACCAGGGACAGGTCCTGGAAACACCATATATTTT. The encoded protein is CASSPGTGPGNTIYF. This chain joins TRBV18 and TRBJ1-3; 8 bases line up with TRBD1. V was clipped by 2 bases and J by 2 bases; unmatched bases: 2. Germline V lookup: CDR1 KGHSH, CDR2 LQKENI. The CDR3 extends over 15 amino acids.

V is TRBV27 and J is TRBJ1-6, with D possibly matching TRBD1 (5 bases). The CDR3 covers 14 residues. The V and J ends lost 4 bases and 10 bases respectively, with 14 bases between them. Germline V gene sequence: CDR1 MNHEY, CDR2 SMNVEV (reference sequence). The CDR3 DNA reads TGTGCCAGCAGTTCGGGACTGTGGGGCTCACCCCTCCACTTT. Protein product: CASSSGLWGSPLHF.

This chain links TRBV11-2 with TRBJ2-5; D possibly corresponds to TRBD1 (6 bases). Germline V gives CDR1 SGHAT, CDR2 FQNNGV. V dropped 1 base and J dropped 3 bases, with 12 bases sitting between them. This CDR3 spans 15 amino acids. In DNA form, the CDR3 reads TGTGCCAGCAGCTTAGGTACAGGGAGAAAAGAGACCCAGTACTTC. Its translation: CASSLGTGRKETQYF.

The chain combines TRBV5-4 with TRBJ1-2; 7 nucleotides agree with TRBD1. The CDR3 runs 14 residues. Per germline, CDR1 SGHNT and CDR2 YYREEE (reference sequence). Trimming removed 5 bases from V and 3 bases from J; junction bases left unmatched: 7. The CDR3 protein is CASSSRDRDYGYTF. Here the CDR3 DNA reads TGTGCCAGCAGTAGCCGGGACAGAGACTATGGCTACACCTTC. The entire variable domain, with the rest obtained from reference TRBV5-4 and TRBJ1-2, is as follows: ETGVTQSPTHLIKTRGQQVTLRCSSQSGHNTVSWYQQALGQGPQFIFQYYREEENGRGNFPPRFSGLQFPNYSSELNVNALELDDSALYLCASSSRDRDYGYTFGSGTRLTVV.

The rearrangement links TRBV19 to TRBJ1-6; no clear D gene. The CDR3 has 14 amino acids. Trimming shortened V by 5 bases and J by 6 bases, and 11 bases separated the two germline ends. Per germline, CDR1 LNHDA and CDR2 SQIVND (reference sequence). CDR3 DNA sequence: TGTGCCAGTAGTGAATACGGTAGTAATTCACCCCTCCACTTT. Its translation is CASSEYGSNSPLHF.

The chain links TRBV7-8 to TRBJ1-2, with 7 bases identical to TRBD1. Trimming at V came to 4 bases and at J to 3 bases, leaving 2 bases not matched to a gene. This CDR3 has 13 residues. Germline-derived CDR1 and CDR2 are SGHVS and FQNEAQ. The CDR3 DNA is TGTGCCAGCAGCTGGGACAGTTACTATGGCTACACCTTC. Its protein product is CASSWDSYYGYTF.

This chain connects TRBV6-5 to TRBJ2-1, with a possible D match to TRBD2 (5 bases). Trimming removed 2 bases at V and 8 bases at J, with 16 bases between. Germline assignment: CDR1 MNHEY and CDR2 SVGAGI. CDR3 length: 15 residues. CDR3 amino acids: CASSYAASRRDEQFF. Here the CDR3 DNA reads TGTGCCAGCAGTTACGCCGCTAGCCGCCGGGATGAGCAGTTCTTC.